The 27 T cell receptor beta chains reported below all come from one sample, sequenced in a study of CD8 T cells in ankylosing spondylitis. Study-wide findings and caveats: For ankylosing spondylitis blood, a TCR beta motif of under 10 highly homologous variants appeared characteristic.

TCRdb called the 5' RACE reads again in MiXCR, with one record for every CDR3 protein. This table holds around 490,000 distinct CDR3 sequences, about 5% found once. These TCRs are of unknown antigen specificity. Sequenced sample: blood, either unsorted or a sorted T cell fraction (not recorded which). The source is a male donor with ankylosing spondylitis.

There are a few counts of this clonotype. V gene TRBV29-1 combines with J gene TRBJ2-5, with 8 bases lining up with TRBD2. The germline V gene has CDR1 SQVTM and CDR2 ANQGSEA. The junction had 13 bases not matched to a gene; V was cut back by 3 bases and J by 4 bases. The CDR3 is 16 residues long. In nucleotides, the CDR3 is TGCAGCGTTGATCGCTCGGGGGGGCGAGGGGGAGAGACCCAGTACTTC. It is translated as CSVDRSGGRGGETQYF. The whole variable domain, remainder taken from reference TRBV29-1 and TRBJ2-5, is SAVISQKPSRDICQRGTSLTIQCQVDSQVTMMFWYRQQPGQSLTLIATANQGSEATYESGFVIDKFPISRPNLTFSTLTVSNMSPEDSSIYLCSVDRSGGRGGETQYFGPGTRLLVL.

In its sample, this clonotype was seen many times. As DNA, the CDR3 is TGTGCCAGCAGCCATCAGACAGGGGAGGCTTTCTTT. Amino acid sequence: CASSHQTGEAFF. V is TRBV4-2 and J is TRBJ1-1, with 8 bases matching TRBD1. Germline CDR1 reads LGHNA; CDR2 reads YNFKEQ. The CDR3 runs to 12 residues. With 3 bases clipped from V and 11 bases from J, the junction kept 5 bases outside the gene matches.

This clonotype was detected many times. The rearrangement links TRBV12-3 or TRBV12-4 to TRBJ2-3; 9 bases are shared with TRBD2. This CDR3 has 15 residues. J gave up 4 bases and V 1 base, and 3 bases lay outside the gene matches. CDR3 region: CASSLGSGRADTQYF. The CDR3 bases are TGTGCCAGCAGTTTAGGTAGCGGGAGAGCAGATACGCAGTATTTT.

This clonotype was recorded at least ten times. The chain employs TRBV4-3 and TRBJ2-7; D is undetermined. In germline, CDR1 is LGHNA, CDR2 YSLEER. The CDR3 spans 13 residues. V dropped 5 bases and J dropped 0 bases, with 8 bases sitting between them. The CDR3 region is CASSRRISYEQYF. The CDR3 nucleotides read TGCGCCAGCAGCAGGCGGATCTCCTACGAGCAGTACTTC.

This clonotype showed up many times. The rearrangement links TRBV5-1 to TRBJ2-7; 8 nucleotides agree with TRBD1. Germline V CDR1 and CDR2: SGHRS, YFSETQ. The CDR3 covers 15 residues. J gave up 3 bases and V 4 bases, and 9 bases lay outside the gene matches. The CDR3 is CASSPWSGGNYEQYF. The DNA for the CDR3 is TGCGCCAGCAGCCCGTGGTCAGGGGGCAACTACGAGCAGTACTTC.

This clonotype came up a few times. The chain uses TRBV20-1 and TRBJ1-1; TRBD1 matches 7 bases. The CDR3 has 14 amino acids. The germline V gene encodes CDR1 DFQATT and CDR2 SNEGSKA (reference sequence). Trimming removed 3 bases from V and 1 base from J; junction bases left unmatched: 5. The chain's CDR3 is CSARGQQGNTEAFF. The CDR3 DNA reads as TGCAGTGCTAGGGGACAGCAAGGGAACACTGAAGCTTTCTTT.

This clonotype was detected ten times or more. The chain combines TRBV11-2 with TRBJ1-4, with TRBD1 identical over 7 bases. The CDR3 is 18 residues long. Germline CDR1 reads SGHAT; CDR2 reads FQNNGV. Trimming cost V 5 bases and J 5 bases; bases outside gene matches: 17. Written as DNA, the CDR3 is TGTGCCAGCAGCAAGACAGGGCGCCGACGTGGGTTGAATGAAAAACTGTTTTTT. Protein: CASSKTGRRRGLNEKLFF.

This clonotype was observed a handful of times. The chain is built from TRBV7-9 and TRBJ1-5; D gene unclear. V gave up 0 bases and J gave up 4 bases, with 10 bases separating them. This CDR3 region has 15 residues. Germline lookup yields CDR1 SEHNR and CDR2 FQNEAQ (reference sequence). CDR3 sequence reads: CASSLATSDNQPQHF. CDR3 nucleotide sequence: TGTGCCAGCAGCTTAGCGACGTCAGATAATCAGCCCCAGCATTTT.

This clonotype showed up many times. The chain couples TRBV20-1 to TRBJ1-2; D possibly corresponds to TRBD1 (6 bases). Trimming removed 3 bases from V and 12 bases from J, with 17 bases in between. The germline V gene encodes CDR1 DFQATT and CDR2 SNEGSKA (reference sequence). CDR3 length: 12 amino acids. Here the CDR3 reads CSARIRRGSDTF. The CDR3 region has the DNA TGCAGTGCTAGGATCCGGAGGGGGAGTGACACCTTC.

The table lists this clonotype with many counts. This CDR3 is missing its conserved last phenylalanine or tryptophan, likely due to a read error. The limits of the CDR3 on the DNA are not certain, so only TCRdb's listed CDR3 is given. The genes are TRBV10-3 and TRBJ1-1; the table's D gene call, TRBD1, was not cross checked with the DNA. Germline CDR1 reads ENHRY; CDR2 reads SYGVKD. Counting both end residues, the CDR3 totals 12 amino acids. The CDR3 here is CAISEPGEPGDI.

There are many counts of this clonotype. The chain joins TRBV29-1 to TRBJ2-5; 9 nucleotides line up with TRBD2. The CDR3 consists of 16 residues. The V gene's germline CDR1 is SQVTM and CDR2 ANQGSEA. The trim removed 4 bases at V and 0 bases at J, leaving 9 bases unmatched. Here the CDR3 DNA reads TGCAGCGTTGCCCTTAGACTAGCGGAACACCAAGAGACCCAGTACTTC. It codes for CSVALRLAEHQETQYF. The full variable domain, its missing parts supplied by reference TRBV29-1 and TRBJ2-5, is SAVISQKPSRDICQRGTSLTIQCQVDSQVTMMFWYRQQPGQSLTLIATANQGSEATYESGFVIDKFPISRPNLTFSTLTVSNMSPEDSSIYLCSVALRLAEHQETQYFGPGTRLLVL.

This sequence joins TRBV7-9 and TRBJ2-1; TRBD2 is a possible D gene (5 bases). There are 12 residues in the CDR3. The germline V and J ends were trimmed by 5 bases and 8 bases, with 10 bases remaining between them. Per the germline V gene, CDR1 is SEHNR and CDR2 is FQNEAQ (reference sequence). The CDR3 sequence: CASSLGLYEQFF. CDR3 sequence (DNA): TGTGCCAGCAGCCTCGGACTCTATGAGCAGTTCTTC.

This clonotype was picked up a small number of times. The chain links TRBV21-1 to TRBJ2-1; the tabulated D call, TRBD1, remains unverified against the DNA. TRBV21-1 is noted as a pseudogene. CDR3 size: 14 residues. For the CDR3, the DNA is TGTGCCAGCATCCCGGACAGGGTCTACAATGAGCAGTTCTTC. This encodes CASIPDRVYNEQFF.

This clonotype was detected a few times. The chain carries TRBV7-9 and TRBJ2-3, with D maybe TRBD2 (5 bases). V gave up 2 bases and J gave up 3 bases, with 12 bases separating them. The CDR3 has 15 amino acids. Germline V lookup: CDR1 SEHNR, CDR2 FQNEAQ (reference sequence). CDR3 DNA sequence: TGTGCCAGCAGCTTAATGGGAGTTCGTACAGATACGCAGTATTTT. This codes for CASSLMGVRTDTQYF.

CDR3 amino acids: CSSGGNEQFF. The DNA of the CDR3 is TGCAGTTCAGGGGGCAACGAGCAGTTCTTC. The chain carries TRBV20-1 and TRBJ2-1; the match to TRBD1 covers 8 bases. The CDR3 extends over 10 amino acids. The ends lost 8 bases at V and 10 bases at J; junction bases unmatched: 4. Per germline, CDR1 DFQATT and CDR2 SNEGSKA (reference sequence).

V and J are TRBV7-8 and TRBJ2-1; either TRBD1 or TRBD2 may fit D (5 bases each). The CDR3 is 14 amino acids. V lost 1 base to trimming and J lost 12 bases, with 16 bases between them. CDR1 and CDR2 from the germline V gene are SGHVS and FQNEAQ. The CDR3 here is CASSLERTGQGQFF. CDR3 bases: TGTGCCAGCAGCTTAGAGAGGACTGGGCAGGGGCAGTTCTTC.

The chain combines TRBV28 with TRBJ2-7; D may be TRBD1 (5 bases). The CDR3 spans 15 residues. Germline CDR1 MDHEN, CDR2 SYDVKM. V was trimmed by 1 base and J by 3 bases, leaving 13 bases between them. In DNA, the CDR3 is TGTGCCAGCAGTTTATCAGGGTCCATCGGCTACGAGCAGTACTTC. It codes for CASSLSGSIGYEQYF.

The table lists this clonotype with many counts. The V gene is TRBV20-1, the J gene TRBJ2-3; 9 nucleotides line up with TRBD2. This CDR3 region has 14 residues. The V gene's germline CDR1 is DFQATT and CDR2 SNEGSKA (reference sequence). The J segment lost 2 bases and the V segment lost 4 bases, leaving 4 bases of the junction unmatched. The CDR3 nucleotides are TGCAGTGCTACTCTAGCGGGGCCCACAGATACGCAGTATTTT. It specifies CSATLAGPTDTQYF.

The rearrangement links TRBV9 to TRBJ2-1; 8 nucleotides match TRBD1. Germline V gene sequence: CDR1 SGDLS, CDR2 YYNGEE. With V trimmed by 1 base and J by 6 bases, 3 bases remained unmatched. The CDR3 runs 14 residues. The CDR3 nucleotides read TGTGCCAGCAGCGTACGGGGACAGGCCAATGAGCAGTTCTTC. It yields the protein CASSVRGQANEQFF. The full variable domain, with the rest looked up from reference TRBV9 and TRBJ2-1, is DSGVTQTPKHLITATGQRVTLRCSPRSGDLSVYWYQQSLDQGLQFLIQYYNGEERAKGNILERFSAQQFPDLHSELNLSSLELGDSALYFCASSVRGQANEQFFGPGTRLTVL.

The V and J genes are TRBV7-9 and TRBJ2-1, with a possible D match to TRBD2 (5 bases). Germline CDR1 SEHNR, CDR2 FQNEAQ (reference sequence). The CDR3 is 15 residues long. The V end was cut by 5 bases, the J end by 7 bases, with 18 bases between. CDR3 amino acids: CASSVNEGRENEQFF. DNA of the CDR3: TGTGCCAGCAGCGTCAACGAGGGTAGAGAAAATGAGCAGTTCTTC. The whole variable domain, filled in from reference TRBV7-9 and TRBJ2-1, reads DTGVSQNPRHKITKRGQNVTFRCDPISEHNRLYWYRQTLGQGPEFLTYFQNEAQLEKSRLLSDRFSAERPKGSFSTLEIQRTEQGDSAMYLCASSVNEGRENEQFFGPGTRLTVL.

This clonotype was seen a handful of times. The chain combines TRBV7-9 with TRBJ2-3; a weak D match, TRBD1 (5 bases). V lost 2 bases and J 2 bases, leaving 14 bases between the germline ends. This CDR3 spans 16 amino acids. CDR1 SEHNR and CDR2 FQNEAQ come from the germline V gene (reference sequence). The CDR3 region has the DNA TGTGCCAGCAGCTTAATGCCAGGGAAAAACACAGATACGCAGTATTTT. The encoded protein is CASSLMPGKNTDTQYF.

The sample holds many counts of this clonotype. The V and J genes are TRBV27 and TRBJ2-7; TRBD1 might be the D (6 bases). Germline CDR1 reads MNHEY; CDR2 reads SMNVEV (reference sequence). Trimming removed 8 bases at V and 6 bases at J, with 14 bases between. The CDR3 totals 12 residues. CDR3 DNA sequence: TGTGCCAGCGGTTCAGGGGTCCTCGAGCAGTACTTC. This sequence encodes CASGSGVLEQYF.

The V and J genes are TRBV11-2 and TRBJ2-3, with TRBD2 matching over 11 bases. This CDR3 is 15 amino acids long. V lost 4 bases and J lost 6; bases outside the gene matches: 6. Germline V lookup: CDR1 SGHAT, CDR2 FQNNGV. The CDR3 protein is CASSYVAGGADTQYF. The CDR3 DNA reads TGTGCCAGCAGCTACGTAGCGGGAGGGGCGGATACGCAGTATTTT.

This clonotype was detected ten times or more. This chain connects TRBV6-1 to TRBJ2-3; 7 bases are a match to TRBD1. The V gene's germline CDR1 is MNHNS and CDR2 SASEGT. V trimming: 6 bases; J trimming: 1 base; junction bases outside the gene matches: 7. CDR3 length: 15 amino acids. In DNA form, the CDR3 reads TGTGCCAGCAGGGGGACAGCCATAGGCACAGATACGCAGTATTTT. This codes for CASRGTAIGTDTQYF.

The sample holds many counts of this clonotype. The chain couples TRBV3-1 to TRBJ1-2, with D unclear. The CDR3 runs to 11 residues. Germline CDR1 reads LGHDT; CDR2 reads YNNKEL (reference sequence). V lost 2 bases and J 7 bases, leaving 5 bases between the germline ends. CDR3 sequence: CASSQYGGYTF. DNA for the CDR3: TGTGCCAGCAGCCAATATGGTGGCTACACCTTC.

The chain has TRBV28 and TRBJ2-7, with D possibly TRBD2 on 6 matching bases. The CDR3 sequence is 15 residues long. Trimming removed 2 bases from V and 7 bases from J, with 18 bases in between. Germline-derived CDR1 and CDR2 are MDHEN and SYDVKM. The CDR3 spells CASSLTGTWGWEQYF. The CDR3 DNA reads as TGTGCCAGCAGTTTAACCGGGACTTGGGGTTGGGAGCAGTACTTC. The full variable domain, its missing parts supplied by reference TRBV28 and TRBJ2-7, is DVKVTQSSRYLVKRTGEKVFLECVQDMDHENMFWYRQDPGLGLRLIYFSYDVKMKEKGDIPEGYSVSREKKERFSLILESASTNQTSMYLCASSLTGTWGWEQYFGPGTRLTVT.

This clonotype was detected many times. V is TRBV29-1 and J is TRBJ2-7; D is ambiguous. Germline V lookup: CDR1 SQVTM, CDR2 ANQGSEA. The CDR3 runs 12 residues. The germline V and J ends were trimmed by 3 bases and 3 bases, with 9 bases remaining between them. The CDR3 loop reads CSVEDGSYEQYF. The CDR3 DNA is TGCAGCGTTGAGGACGGCAGCTACGAGCAGTACTTC.